These T cell receptor beta chains were read from a single sample in a study of cytomegalovirus exposure and HLA in healthy donors. Sequencing used immunoSEQ multiplex PCR; TCRdb keeps in-frame clones, though not all of them. Among 85,000 to 130,000 clones listed, under 80% were seen once. Sequences were obtained from PBMCs. Receptors originate from a woman between 45 and 60 years old in good health and CMV-seropositive. Each CDR3 is given with its conserved first and last residue. D genes are given only for firm matches. Not all rows give a size; the values are once, few, many and, for expanded clones, a class.

clone_size | j_call | d_call | v_call | cdr3_nt | cdr3_aa
. | TRBJ1-2 | . | TRBV5-8 | TGTGCCAGCAGCTTAGGAGGGCCTCTCAACTATGGCTACACCTTC | CASSLGGPLNYGYTF
. | TRBJ1-6 | TRBD1 | TRBV7-8 | TGTGCCAGCAGCTTAAGGGGACAGGGGAATTCACCCCTCCACTTT | CASSLRGQGNSPLHF
. | TRBJ1-1 | TRBD1 | TRBV5-4 | TGTGCCAGCAGCGGGGACAGAAACACTGAAGCTTTCTTT | CASSGDRNTEAFF
. | TRBJ1-2 | . | TRBV28 | TGTGCCAGCAGTTTGGGCGCGGACAGCGATCCTAGGGGGGGCTACACCTTC | CASSLGADSDPRGGYTF
few | TRBJ2-2 | . | TRBV2 | TGTGCCAGCAGTGGAGGTGTCACCGGGGAGCTGTTTTTT | CASSGGVTGELFF
few | TRBJ2-2 | . | TRBV4-2 | TGTGCCAGCAGCTTGAGTACCGGGGAGCTGTTTTTT | CASSLSTGELFF
once | TRBJ2-3 | . | TRBV27 | TGTGCCAGCAGTTTATCCACAGTGTCCGGAACCCCCCCAGATACGCAGTATTTT | CASSLSTVSGTPPDTQYF
. | TRBJ2-3 | . | TRBV4-1 | TGCGCCAGCAGCCAAGATGTAAGAGGAATAGGCACAGATACGCAGTATTTT | CASSQDVRGIGTDTQYF
. | TRBJ2-5 | TRBD2 | TRBV29-1 | TGCAGCCTCGCGGGAGGTCGGGAGACCCAGTACTTC | CSLAGGRETQYF
. | TRBJ2-1 | . | TRBV6-1 | TGTGCCAGCTCTAATACAGTGTACAATGAGCAGTTCTTC | CASSNTVYNEQFF
. | TRBJ1-5 | . | TRBV19 | TGTGCCAGTAATTTACTGGTTGGTCAGCCCCAGCATTTT | CASNLLVGQPQHF
few | TRBJ1-2 | . | TRBV30 | TGTGCCTGGGATGAGGGTGGGGTTGGGGGCTACACCTTC | CAWDEGGVGGYTF
. | TRBJ2-3 | . | TRBV2 | TGTGCTTGCTCTGATCCAGGCTCGCCGGCCACAGATACGCAGTATTTT | CACSDPGSPATDTQYF
. | TRBJ1-1 | . | TRBV27 | TGTGCCAGCAGTCAGGTTACCAACATGATGAACACTGAAGCTTTCTTT | CASSQVTNMMNTEAFF
. | TRBJ2-7 | . | TRBV4-1 | TGCGCCAGCAGCGCCCGCGGGGACCTCTACGAGCAGTACTTC | CASSARGDLYEQYF
. | TRBJ2-3 | . | TRBV19 | TGTGCCAGTAGTTCCCGGACTATAACAGATACGCAGTATTTT | CASSSRTITDTQYF
once | TRBJ1-2 | . | TRBV9 | TGTGCCAGCAGCGTAGCCTCATCGGGTTCCGCTGAGGATGGCTACACCTTC | CASSVASSGSAEDGYTF
. | TRBJ2-3 | TRBD1 | TRBV19 | TGTGCCAGTAGTACAATCCCGGGACAGGGCCCAGATACGCAGTATTTT | CASSTIPGQGPDTQYF
many | TRBJ1-1 | TRBD1 | TRBV7-9 | TGTGCCAGCAGCCACTGGCCGGGACAGGGGGCGGAGAAAGCTTTCTTT | CASSHWPGQGAEKAFF
. | TRBJ1-2 | TRBD1 | TRBV28 | TGTGCCAGCAGTGCGTGGACAGGGGGCTCCAGGCATGGCTACACCTTC | CASSAWTGGSRHGYTF
. | TRBJ2-3 | TRBD2 | TRBV7-6 | TGTGCCAGCAGCTTACTAGCGGGGACTACAGATACGCAGTATTTT | CASSLLAGTTDTQYF
. | TRBJ1-4 | . | TRBV29-1 | TGCAGCGTTCCCCGGGACGGACAGCTTGAAAAACTGTTTTTT | CSVPRDGQLEKLFF